The source of this T cell receptor beta chain is a study of CD8+ T cells in alopecia areata. This clone was counted a single time. Its matching antigen is unknown. TCR sequencing used cDNA made by reverse transcription of extracted RNA. Produced via immunoSEQ multiplex PCR; TCRdb's table is partial and in-frame only. The sample lists around 190,000 clones, about 56% seen once, with 4.5% to 6% in the top ten. The CDR3 has 10 residues. CDR1 and CDR2 (germline): SNHLY, FYNNEI. With 9 bases removed from V and 1 base from J, the gap between germline ends came to 3 bases. Whole-study results and caveats: An increase in clonality over normal scalp was evident in lesional scalp, especially alopecia totalis/universalis.

The sorting of PBMCs gave CD4+ and CD8+ T cells. The source material was CD8+ T cells sorted from blood. The rearrangement links TRBV2 to TRBJ1-1; D gene unclear. The sequence derives from a human donor in good health. CDR3 in amino acids: CARTNTEAFF. CDR3 DNA sequence: TGTGCCAGAACGAACACTGAAGCTTTCTTT.